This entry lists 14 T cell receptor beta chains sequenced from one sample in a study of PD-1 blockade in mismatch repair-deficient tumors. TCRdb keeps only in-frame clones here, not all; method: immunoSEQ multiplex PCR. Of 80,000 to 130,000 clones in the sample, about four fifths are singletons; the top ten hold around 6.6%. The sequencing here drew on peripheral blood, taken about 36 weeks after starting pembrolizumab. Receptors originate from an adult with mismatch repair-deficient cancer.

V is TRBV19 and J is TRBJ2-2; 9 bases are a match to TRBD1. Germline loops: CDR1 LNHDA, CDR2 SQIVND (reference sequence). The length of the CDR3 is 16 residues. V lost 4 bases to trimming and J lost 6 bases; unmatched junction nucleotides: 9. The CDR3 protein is CASSTTGTGSPGELFF. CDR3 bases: TGTGCCAGTAGTACAACCGGGACAGGGTCCCCCGGGGAGCTGTTTTTT.

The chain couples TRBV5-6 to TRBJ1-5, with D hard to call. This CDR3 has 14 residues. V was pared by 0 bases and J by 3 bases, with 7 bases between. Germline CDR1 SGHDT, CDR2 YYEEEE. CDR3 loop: CASSLAMANQPQHF. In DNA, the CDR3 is TGTGCCAGCAGCTTGGCGATGGCCAATCAGCCCCAGCATTTT.

In DNA, the CDR3 is TGCGCCAGCAGCCAAGTTGGGGGATCGAACACCGGGGAGCTGTTTTTT. Translating gives CASSQVGGSNTGELFF. The chain couples TRBV4-3 to TRBJ2-2, with D perhaps matching TRBD1 or TRBD2 (5 bases each). Trimming cost V 1 base and J 0 bases, with 9 bases left between them. CDR1 is LGHNA, CDR2 YSLEER, per germline. There are 16 residues in the CDR3.

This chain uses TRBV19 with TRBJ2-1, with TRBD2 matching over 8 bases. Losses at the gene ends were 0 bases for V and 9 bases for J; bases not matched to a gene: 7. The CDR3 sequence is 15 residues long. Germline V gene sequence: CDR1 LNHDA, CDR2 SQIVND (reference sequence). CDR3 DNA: TGTGCCAGTAGTATAGAAGCGGGAGTCTGGTTTGAGCAGTTCTTC. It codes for CASSIEAGVWFEQFF.

The CDR3 loop reads CASSLVEGAGNIQYF. Written as DNA, the CDR3 is TGCGCCAGCAGCTTGGTGGAAGGGGCAGGAAACATTCAGTACTTC. The V gene is TRBV5-1, the J gene TRBJ2-4, with D possibly being TRBD1 (5 bases). From germline, CDR1 is SGHRS and CDR2 YFSETQ. With 0 bases removed from V and 6 bases from J, the gap between germline ends came to 13 bases. The CDR3 is 15 residues long.

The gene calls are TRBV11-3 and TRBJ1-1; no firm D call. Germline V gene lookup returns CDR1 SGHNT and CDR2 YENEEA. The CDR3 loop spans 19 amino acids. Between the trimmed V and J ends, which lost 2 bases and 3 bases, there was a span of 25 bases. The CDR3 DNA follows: TGTGCCAGCAGCTTATTCCCGATTATGGCACCTGAAGGTGACACTGAAGCTTTCTTT. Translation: CASSLFPIMAPEGDTEAFF.

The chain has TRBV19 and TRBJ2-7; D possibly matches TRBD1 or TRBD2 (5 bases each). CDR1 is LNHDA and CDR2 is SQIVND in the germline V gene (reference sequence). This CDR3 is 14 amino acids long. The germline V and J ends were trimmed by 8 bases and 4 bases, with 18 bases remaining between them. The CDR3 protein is CASPFTGTRYEQYF. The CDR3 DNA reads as TGTGCCAGTCCCTTTACCGGGACCCGATACGAGCAGTACTTC.

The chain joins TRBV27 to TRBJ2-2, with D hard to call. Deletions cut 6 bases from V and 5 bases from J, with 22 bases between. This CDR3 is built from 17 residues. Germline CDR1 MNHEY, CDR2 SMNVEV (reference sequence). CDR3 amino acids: CASSRALRQGNTGELFF. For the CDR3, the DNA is TGTGCCAGCAGCCGCGCCCTGAGACAAGGGAATACCGGGGAGCTGTTTTTT.

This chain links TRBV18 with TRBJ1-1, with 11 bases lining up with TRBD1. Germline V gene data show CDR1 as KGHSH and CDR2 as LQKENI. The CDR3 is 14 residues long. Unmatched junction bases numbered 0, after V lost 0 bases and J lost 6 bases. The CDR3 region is CASSPPGQGAEAFF. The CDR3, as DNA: TGTGCCAGCTCACCACCGGGACAGGGGGCTGAAGCTTTCTTT.

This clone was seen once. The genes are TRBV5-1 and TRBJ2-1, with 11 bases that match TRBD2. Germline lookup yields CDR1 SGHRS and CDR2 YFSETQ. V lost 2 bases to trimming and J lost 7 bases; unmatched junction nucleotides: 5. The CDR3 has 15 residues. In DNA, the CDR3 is TGCGCCAGCAGCTTAGTAGCGGGAGGGGCAAATGAGCAGTTCTTC. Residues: CASSLVAGGANEQFF.

The CDR3 protein is CASSARTGNTEAFF. The CDR3 coding sequence is TGTGCCAGCAGTGCGAGGACAGGGAACACTGAAGCTTTCTTT. The chain uses TRBV6-1 and TRBJ1-1, with TRBD1 matching 7 bases. The length of the CDR3 is 14 residues. CDR1 is MNHNS and CDR2 is SASEGT in the germline V gene. V was pared by 4 bases and J by 1 base, with 3 bases of the junction left unmatched.

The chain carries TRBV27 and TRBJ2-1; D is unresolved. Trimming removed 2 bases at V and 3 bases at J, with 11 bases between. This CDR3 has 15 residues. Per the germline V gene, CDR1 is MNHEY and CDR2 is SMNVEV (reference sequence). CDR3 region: CASSLKRALYNEQFF. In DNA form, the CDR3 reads TGTGCCAGCAGTTTAAAACGGGCCCTCTACAATGAGCAGTTCTTC.

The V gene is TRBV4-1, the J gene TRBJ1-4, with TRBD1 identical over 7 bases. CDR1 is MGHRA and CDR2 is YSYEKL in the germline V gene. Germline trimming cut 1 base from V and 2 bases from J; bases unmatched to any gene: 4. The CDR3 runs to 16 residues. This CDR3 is CASSQAPGQTNEKLFF. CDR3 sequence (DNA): TGCGCCAGCAGCCAAGCTCCGGGACAGACTAATGAAAAACTGTTTTTT.

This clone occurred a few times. This CDR3 reads CAWSPTMNTEAFF. DNA of the CDR3: TGTGCCTGGAGTCCCACAATGAACACTGAAGCTTTCTTT. This chain links TRBV30 with TRBJ1-1; D is ambiguous. The CDR3 sequence is 13 residues long. CDR1 GTSNPN and CDR2 SVGIG come from the germline V gene (reference sequence). V gave up 2 bases and J gave up 0 bases, with 7 bases separating them.